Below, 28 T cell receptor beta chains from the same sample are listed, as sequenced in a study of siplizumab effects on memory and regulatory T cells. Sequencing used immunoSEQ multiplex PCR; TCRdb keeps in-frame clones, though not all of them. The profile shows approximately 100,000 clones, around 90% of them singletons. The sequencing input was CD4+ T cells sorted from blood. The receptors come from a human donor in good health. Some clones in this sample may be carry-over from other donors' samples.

The CDR3 loop reads CSVDLTSGTSGANVLTF. The CDR3 DNA follows: TGCAGCGTTGACCTGACTAGCGGGACCTCTGGGGCCAACGTCCTGACTTTC. This rearrangement joins TRBV29-1 to TRBJ2-6; 11 nucleotides match TRBD2. The CDR3 is 17 residues long. CDR1 and CDR2 (germline): SQVTM, ANQGSEA. V lost 3 bases, J lost 0 bases, and 4 bases stayed unmatched.

In DNA, the CDR3 is TGTGCCAGCAATCGGGAGGGGGCGAGGGAGACCCAGTACTTC. Its translation: CASNREGARETQYF. The chain couples TRBV2 to TRBJ2-5, with D possibly being TRBD2 (8 bases). Germline V gives CDR1 SNHLY, CDR2 FYNNEI. The CDR3 sequence is 14 residues long. Trimming cost V 7 bases and J 5 bases, with 17 bases left between them. The complete variable domain, with remaining parts taken from reference TRBV2 and TRBJ2-5, reads EPEVTQTPSHQVTQMGQEVILRCVPISNHLYFYWYRQILGQKVEFLVSFYNNEISEKSEIFDDQFSVERPDGSNFTLKIRSTKLEDSAMYFCASNREGARETQYFGPGTRLLVL.

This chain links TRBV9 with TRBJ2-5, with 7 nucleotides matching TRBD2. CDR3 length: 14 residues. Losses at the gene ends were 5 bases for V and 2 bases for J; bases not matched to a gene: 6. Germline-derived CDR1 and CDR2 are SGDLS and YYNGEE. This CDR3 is CASSAGVKQETQYF. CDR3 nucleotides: TGTGCCAGCAGTGCGGGGGTGAAGCAAGAGACCCAGTACTTC.

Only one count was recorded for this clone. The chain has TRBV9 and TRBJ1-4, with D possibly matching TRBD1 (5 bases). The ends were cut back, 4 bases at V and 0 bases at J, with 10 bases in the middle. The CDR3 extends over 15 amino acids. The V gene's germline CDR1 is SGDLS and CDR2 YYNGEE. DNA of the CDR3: TGTGCCAGCAGCACAGGTCTAACAACTAATGAAAAACTGTTTTTT. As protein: CASSTGLTTNEKLFF.

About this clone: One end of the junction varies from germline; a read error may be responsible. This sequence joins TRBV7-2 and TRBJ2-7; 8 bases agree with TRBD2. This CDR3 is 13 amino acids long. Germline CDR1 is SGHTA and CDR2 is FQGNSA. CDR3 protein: CASRLAGSYEQYF. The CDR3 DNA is TGTGCCAGCAGATTAGCGGGATCCTACGAGCAGTACTTC.

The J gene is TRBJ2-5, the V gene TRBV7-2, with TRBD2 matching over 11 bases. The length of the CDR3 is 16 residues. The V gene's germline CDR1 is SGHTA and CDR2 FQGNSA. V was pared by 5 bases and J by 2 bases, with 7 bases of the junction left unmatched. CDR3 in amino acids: CASSTLLAGGQETQYF. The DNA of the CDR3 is TGTGCCAGCAGCACCCTTCTAGCGGGAGGACAAGAGACCCAGTACTTC.

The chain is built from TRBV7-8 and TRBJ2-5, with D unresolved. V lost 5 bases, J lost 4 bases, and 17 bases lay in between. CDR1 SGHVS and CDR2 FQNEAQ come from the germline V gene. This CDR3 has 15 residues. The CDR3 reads CASSPRFSSPETQYF. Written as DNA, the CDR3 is TGTGCCAGCAGCCCACGTTTTTCCAGCCCAGAGACCCAGTACTTC.

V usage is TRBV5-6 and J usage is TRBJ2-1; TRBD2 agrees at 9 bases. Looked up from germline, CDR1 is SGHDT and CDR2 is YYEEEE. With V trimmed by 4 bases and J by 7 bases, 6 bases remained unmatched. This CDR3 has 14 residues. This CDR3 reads CASSPGLAGNEQFF. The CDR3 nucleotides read TGTGCCAGCAGCCCGGGACTAGCTGGGAATGAGCAGTTCTTC.

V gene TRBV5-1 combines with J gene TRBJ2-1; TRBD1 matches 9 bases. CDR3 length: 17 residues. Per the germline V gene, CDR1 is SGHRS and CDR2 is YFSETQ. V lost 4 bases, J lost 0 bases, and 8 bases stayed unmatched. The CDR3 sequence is CASSTGTGKSSYNEQFF. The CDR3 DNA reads TGCGCCAGCAGCACCGGGACAGGGAAAAGCTCCTACAATGAGCAGTTCTTC.

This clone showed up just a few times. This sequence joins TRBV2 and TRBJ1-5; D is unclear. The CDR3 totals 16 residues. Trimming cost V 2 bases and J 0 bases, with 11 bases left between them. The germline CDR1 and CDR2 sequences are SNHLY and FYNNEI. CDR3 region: CASSENAAYSNQPQHF. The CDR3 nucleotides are TGTGCCAGCAGTGAAAATGCAGCATATAGCAATCAGCCCCAGCATTTT.

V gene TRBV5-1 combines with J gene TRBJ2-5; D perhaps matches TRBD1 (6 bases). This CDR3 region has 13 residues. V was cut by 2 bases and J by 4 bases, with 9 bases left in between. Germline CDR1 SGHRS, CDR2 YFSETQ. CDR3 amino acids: CASSLGQSETQYF. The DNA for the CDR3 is TGCGCCAGCAGCTTAGGACAGTCAGAGACCCAGTACTTC.

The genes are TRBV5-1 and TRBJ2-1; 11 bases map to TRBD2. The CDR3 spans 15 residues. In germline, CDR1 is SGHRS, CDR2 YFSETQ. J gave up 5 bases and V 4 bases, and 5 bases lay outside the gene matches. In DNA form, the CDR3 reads TGCGCCAGCAGCACTAGCGGGAGTACCCACAATGAGCAGTTCTTC. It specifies CASSTSGSTHNEQFF.

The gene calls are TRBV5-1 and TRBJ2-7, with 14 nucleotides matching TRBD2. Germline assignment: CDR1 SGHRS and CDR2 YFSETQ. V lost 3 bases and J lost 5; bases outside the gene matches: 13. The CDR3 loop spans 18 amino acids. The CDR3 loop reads CASSSGPGLAGVLNEQYF. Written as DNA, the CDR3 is TGCGCCAGCAGCTCAGGGCCGGGACTAGCGGGAGTTTTAAACGAGCAGTACTTC.

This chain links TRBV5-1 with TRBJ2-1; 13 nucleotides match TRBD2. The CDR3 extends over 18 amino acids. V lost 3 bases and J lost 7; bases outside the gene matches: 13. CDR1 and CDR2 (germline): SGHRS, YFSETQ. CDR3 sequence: CASSSEKWTSGSANEQFF. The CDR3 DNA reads TGCGCCAGCAGCTCAGAAAAATGGACTAGCGGGAGTGCTAATGAGCAGTTCTTC.

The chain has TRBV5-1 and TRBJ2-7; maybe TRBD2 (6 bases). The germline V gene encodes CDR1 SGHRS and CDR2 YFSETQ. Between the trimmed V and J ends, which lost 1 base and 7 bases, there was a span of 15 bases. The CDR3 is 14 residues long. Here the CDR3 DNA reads TGCGCCAGCAGCTTGACGGGAGCTGGGGTTGAGCAGTACTTC. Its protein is CASSLTGAGVEQYF.

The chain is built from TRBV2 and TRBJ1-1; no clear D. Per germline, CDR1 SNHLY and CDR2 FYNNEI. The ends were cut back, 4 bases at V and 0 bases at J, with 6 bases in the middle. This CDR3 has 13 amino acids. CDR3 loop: CASSVHLNTEAFF. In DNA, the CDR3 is TGTGCCAGCAGTGTACATCTGAACACTGAAGCTTTCTTT.

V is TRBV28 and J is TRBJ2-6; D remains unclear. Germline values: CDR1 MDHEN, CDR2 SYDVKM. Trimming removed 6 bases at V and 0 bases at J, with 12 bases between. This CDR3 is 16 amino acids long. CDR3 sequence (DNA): TGTGCCAGCAGCCGACCGAACCTCTCTGGGGCCAACGTCCTGACTTTC. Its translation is CASSRPNLSGANVLTF.

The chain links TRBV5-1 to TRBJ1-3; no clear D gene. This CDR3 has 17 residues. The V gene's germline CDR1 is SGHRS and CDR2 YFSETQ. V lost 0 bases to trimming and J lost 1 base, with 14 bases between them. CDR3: CASSLVGSQLSGNTIYF. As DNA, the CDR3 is TGCGCCAGCAGCTTGGTTGGGTCGCAACTTTCTGGAAACACCATATATTTT.

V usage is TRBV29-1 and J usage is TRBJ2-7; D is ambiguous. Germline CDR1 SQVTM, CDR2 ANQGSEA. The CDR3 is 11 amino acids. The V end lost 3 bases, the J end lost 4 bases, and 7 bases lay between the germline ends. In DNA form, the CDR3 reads TGCAGCGTTGACGTCAAGTACGAGCAGTACTTC. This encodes CSVDVKYEQYF.

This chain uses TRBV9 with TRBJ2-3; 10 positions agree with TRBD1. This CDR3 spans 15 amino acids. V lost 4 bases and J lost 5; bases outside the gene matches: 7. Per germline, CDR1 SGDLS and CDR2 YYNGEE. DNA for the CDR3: TGTGCCAGCAGCTTCGGACAGGGGGGATTAGATACGCAGTATTTT. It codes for CASSFGQGGLDTQYF.

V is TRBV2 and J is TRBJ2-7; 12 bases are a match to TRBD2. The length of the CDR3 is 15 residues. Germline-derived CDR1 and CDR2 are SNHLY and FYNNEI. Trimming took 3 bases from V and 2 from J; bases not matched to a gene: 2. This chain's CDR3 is CASSDRLAGAYEQYF. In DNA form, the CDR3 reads TGTGCCAGCAGTGACCGACTAGCGGGGGCCTACGAGCAGTACTTC.

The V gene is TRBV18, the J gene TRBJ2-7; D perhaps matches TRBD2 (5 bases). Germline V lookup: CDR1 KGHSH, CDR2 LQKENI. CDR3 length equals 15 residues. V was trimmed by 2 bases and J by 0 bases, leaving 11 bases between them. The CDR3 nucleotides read TGTGCCAGCTCACCATCCGGACTGAGCTCCTACGAGCAGTACTTC. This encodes CASSPSGLSSYEQYF.

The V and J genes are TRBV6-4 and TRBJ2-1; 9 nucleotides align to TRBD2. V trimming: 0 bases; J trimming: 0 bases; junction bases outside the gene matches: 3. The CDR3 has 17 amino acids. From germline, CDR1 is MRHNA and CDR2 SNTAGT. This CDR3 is CASSDSPSGDSYNEQFF. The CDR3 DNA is TGTGCCAGCAGTGACTCGCCTAGCGGGGACTCCTACAATGAGCAGTTCTTC.

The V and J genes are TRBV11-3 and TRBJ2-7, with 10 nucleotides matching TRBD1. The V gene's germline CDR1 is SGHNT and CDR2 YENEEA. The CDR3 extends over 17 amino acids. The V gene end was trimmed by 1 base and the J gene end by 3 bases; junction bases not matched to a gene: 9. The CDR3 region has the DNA TGTGCCAGCAGCTTAGGATACGGGACAGGGGACATCTACGAGCAGTACTTC. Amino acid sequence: CASSLGYGTGDIYEQYF.

The CDR3 spells CSVAHSTDTQYF. CDR3 DNA: TGCAGCGTTGCACATAGCACAGATACGCAGTATTTT. The rearrangement uses TRBV29-1 and TRBJ2-3; D unclear. CDR1 SQVTM and CDR2 ANQGSEA come from the germline V gene. There are 12 residues in the CDR3. Trimming left V 4 bases short and J 0 bases short, with 5 bases between.

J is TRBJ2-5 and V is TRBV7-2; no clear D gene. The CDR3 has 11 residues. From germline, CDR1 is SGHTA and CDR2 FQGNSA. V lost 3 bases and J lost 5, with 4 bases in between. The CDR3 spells CASSFRETQYF. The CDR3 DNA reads TGTGCCAGCAGCTTTAGGGAGACCCAGTACTTC.

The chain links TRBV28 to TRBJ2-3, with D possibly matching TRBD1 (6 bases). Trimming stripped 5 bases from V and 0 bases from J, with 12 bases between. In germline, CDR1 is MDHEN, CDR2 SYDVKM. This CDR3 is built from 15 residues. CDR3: CASSARTASTDTQYF. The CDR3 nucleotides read TGTGCCAGCAGTGCCCGGACAGCCAGCACAGATACGCAGTATTTT.

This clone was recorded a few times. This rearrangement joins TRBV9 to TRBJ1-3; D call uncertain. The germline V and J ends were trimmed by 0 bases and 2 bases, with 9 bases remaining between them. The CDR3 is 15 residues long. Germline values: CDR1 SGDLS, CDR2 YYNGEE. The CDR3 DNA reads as TGTGCCAGCAGCGTAGCCCCTAAGACTGGAAACACCATATATTTT. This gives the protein CASSVAPKTGNTIYF.